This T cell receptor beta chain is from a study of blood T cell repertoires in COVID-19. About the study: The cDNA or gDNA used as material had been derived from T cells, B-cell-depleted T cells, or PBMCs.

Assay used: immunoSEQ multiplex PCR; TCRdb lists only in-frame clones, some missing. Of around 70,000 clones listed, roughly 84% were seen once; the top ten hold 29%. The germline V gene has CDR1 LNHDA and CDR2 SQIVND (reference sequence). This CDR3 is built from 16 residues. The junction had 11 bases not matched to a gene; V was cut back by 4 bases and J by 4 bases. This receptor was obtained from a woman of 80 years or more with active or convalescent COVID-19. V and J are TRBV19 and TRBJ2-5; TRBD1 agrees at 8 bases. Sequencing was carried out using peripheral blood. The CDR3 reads CASSTAGTGVAETQYF. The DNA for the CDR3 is TGTGCCAGTAGTACCGCCGGGACAGGAGTAGCAGAGACCCAGTACTTC.